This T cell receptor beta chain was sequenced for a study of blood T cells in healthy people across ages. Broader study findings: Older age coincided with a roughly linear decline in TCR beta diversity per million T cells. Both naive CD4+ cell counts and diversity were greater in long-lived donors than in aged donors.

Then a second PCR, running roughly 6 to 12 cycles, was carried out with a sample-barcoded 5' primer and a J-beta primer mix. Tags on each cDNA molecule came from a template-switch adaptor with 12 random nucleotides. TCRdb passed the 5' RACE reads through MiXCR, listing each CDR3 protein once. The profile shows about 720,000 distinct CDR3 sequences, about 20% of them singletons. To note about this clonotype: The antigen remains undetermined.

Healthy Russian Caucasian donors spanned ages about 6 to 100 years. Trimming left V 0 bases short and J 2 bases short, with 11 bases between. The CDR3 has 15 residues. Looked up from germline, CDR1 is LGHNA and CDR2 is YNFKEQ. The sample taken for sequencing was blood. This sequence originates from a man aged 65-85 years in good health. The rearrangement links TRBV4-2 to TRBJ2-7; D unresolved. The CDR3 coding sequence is TGTGCCAGCAGCCAAGAAGTGACTTACACCTACGAGCAGTACTTC. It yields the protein CASSQEVTYTYEQYF.